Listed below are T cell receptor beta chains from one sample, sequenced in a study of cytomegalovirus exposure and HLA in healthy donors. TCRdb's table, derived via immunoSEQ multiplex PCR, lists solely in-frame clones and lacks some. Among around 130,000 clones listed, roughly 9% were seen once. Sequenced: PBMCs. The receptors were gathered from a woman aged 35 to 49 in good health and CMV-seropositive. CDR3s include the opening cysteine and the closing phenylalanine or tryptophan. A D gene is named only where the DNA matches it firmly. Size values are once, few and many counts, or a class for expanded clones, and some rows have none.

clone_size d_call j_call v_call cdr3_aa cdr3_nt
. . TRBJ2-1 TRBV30 CAWALHPREQFF TGTGCCTGGGCCCTTCACCCGCGGGAGCAGTTCTTC
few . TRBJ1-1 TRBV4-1 CASSRSPHGGTTEAFF TGCGCCAGCAGCCGAAGCCCACATGGGGGGACCACTGAAGCTTTCTTT
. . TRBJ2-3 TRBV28 CASNENSHPTQYF TGTGCCAGCAATGAGAACTCTCACCCGACGCAGTATTTT
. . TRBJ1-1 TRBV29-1 CSTGNTEAFF TGCAGCACGGGGAACACTGAAGCTTTCTTT
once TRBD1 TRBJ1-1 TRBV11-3 CASSSGTANTEAFF TGTGCCAGCAGCTCCGGGACAGCGAACACTGAAGCTTTCTTT
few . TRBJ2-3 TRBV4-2 CASSQDQTGAGGTQYF TGTGCCAGCAGCCAAGATCAAACAGGGGCGGGGGGTACGCAGTATTTT
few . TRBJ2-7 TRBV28 CASSLYYQYEQYF TGTGCCAGCAGTTTATATTACCAATACGAGCAGTACTTC
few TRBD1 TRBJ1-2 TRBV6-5 CASSLARQGYYGYTF TGTGCCAGCAGTCTCGCCCGACAGGGGTACTATGGCTACACCTTC
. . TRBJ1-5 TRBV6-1 CASGGGDQPQHF TGTGCCAGCGGGGGAGGCGATCAGCCCCAGCATTTT
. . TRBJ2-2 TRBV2 CASSVTSGGELFF TGTGCCAGCAGTGTAACTAGTGGGGGGGAGCTGTTTTTT
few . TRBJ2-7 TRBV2 CASSDVALSGSEQYF TGTGCCAGCAGTGATGTAGCGCTCTCCGGCTCCGAGCAGTACTTC
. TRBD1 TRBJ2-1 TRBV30 CAWSATSGTGVNEQFF TGTGCCTGGAGTGCTACTTCCGGGACAGGGGTTAATGAGCAGTTCTTC
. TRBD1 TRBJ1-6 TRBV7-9 CASSSAQGFDSPLHF TGTGCCAGCAGCTCTGCACAGGGGTTTGATTCACCCCTCCACTTT
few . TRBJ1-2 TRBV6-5 CASSYSTGRGGYTF TGTGCCAGCAGTTACTCAACAGGGAGGGGTGGCTACACCTTC
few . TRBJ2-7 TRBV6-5 CASSYLGAISYEQYF TGTGCCAGCAGTTACTTAGGGGCGATCTCCTACGAGCAGTACTTC
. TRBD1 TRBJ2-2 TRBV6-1 CASSESRSPGQGIGELFF TGTGCCAGCAGTGAAAGCCGGAGCCCGGGACAGGGGATCGGGGAGCTGTTTTTT
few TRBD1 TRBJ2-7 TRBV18 CASSWRQGPSYEQYF TGTGCCAGCTCATGGCGACAGGGGCCTTCCTACGAGCAGTACTTC
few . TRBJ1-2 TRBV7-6 CASSSRGREGNYGYTF TGTGCCAGCAGCTCCCGGGGGAGGGAGGGTAACTATGGCTACACCTTC
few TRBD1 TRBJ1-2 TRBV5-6 CASSIHPGQGANGYTF TGTGCCAGCAGCATTCATCCGGGACAGGGGGCTAATGGCTACACCTTC
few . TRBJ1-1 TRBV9 CASSGGGDTEAFF TGTGCCAGCAGCGGAGGGGGGGACACTGAAGCTTTCTTT
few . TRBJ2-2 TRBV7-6 CASSSQAQSGELFF TGTGCCAGCAGCTCCCAGGCTCAATCCGGGGAGCTGTTTTTT
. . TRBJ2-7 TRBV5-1 CASSSGGGSSYEQYF TGCGCCAGCAGCTCGGGCGGGGGCTCCTCCTACGAGCAGTACTTC
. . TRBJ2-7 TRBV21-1 CASSSDGTGIHEQYF TGTGCCAGCAGCAGTGACGGGACAGGGATCCACGAGCAGTACTTC
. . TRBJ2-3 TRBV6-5 CASSPNGADTQYF TGTGCCAGCAGCCCCAACGGGGCAGATACGCAGTATTTT
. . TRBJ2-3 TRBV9 CASSVGLNMDTQYF TGTGCCAGCAGCGTAGGACTGAATATGGATACGCAGTATTTT
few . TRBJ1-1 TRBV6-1 CASDRHPNTEAFF TGTGCCAGCGACAGGCACCCGAACACTGAAGCTTTCTTT
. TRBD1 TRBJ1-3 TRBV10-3 CAIRQGTDSGNTIYF TGTGCCATCAGACAGGGGACAGACTCTGGAAACACCATATATTTT
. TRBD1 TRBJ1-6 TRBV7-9 CASSGDRVESPLHF TGTGCCAGCAGCGGTGACAGGGTAGAATCACCCCTCCACTTT
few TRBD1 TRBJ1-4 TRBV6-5 CAISEDRANEKLFF TGTGCCATATCAGAGGACAGGGCTAATGAAAAACTGTTTTTT
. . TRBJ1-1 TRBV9 CASSVDGRVDTEAFF TGTGCCAGCAGCGTAGATGGCAGGGTGGACACTGAAGCTTTCTTT
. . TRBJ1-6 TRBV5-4 CASSPSGHTLINSPLHF TGTGCCAGCAGCCCCAGCGGGCATACCCTAATTAATTCACCCCTCCACTTT
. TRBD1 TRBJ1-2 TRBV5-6 CASSFSQGTYGYTF TGTGCCAGCAGCTTTTCACAGGGGACCTATGGCTACACCTTC
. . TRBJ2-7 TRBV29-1 CSALRSYEQYF TGCAGCGCATTACGTAGCTACGAGCAGTACTTC
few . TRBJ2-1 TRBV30 CAWTPGEFNEQFF TGTGCCTGGACGCCGGGGGAGTTCAATGAGCAGTTCTTC
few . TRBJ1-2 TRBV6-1 CASSAGRDCF TGTGCCAGCAGTGCTGGACGGGATTGCTTC
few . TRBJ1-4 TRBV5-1 CASSYPGDEKLFF TGCGCCAGCAGTTACCCGGGGGATGAAAAACTGTTTTTT
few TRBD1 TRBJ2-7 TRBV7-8 CASSYGTANEQYF TGTGCCAGCAGCTACGGGACAGCAAACGAGCAGTACTTC
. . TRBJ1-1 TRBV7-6 CASSPDLLENTEAFF TGTGCCAGCAGTCCTGATCTACTTGAGAACACTGAAGCTTTCTTT
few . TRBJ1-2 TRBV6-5 CASSRDRTYGYTF TGTGCCAGCAGTAGAGACAGGACCTATGGCTACACCTTC
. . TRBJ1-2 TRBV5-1 CASSLDSLVGGYTF TGCGCCAGCAGCTTAGACAGCCTCGTTGGTGGCTACACCTTC
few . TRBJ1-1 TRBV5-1 CASSLRTALNTEAFF TGCGCCAGCAGCCTCCGGACAGCCCTCAACACTGAAGCTTTCTTT
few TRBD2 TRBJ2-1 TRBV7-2 CASSLGASGGQSEQFF TGTGCCAGCAGCTTAGGTGCTAGCGGGGGGCAGTCTGAGCAGTTCTTC
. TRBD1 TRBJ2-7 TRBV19 CASSLDRDRGFYEQYF TGTGCCAGTAGCCTAGACCGGGACAGGGGGTTCTACGAGCAGTACTTC
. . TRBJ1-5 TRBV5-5 CASSFQGLSNQPQHF TGTGCCAGCAGCTTCCAGGGTCTTAGCAATCAGCCCCAGCATTTT
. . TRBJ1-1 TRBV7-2 CASSLEGATEAFF TGTGCCAGCAGCTTAGAAGGGGCCACTGAAGCTTTCTTT
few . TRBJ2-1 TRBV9 CASSPLGGSNQQFF TGTGCCAGCAGCCCCCTGGGGGGAAGTAATCAGCAGTTCTTC
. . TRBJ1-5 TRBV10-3 CAISEAGRNQPQHF TGTGCCATCAGTGAGGCAGGGAGGAATCAGCCCCAGCATTTT
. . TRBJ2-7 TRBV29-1 CSVVGQGLELEQYF TGCAGCGTTGTGGGTCAGGGTCTGGAGCTGGAGCAGTACTTC
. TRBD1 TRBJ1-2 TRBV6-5 CASRSGQPFYGYTF TGTGCCAGCAGGTCGGGACAGCCCTTCTATGGCTACACCTTC
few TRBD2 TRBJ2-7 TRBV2 CASSGTSVDEQYF TGTGCCAGCAGTGGGACTAGCGTTGACGAGCAGTACTTC
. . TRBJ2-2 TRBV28 CASSLVPGSGSTGELFF TGTGCCAGCAGTTTAGTTCCAGGCTCGGGGTCCACCGGGGAGCTGTTTTTT
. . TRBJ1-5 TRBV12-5 CASGGGAGQPQHF TGTGCTAGTGGGGGGGGAGCAGGGCAGCCCCAGCATTTT
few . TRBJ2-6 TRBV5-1 CASSRERAGANVLTF TGCGCCAGCAGTCGGGAGAGGGCTGGGGCCAACGTCCTGACTTTC